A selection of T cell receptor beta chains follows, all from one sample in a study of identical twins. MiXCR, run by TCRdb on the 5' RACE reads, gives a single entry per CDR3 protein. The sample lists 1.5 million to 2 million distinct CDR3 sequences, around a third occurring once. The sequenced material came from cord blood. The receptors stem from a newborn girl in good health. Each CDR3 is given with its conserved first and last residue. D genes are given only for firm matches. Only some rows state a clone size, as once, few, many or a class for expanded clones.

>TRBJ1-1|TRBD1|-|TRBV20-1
CSASPGPTGPLNTEAFF
TGCAGTGCTAGTCCAGGCCCGACAGGGCCCCTCAACACCGAAGCTTTCTTT
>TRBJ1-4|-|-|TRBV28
CASSLSPFAGIGEKLFF
TGTGCCAGCAGTTTATCCCCCTTTGCGGGCATAGGGGAAAAACTGTTTTTT
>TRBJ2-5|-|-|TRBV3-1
CASSQGPGVGNEQYF
TGTGCCAGCAGCCAAGGCCCGGGAGTCGGAAATGAGCAGTACTTC
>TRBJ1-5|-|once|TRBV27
CASSLIRGDQPQHF
TGTGCCAGCAGTTTAATACGGGGGGATCAGCCCCAGCATTTT
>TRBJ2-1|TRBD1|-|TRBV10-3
CAISPDRGSYNEQFF
TGTGCCATCAGTCCAGACAGGGGTTCCTACAATGAGCAGTTCTTC
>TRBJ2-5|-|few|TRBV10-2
CAISERTGVLQETQYF
TGCGCCATCAGTGAGAGGACGGGGGTCCTACAAGAGACCCAGTACTTC
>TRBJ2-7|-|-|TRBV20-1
CSATRRGYEQYF
TGCAGTGCCACGAGACGGGGCTACGAGCAGTACTTC
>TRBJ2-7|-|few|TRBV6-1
CASSEDRDFPYEQYF
TGTGCCAGCAGTGAAGACCGGGACTTCCCCTACGAGCAGTACTTC
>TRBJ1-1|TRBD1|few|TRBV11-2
CASSPRAGGSDTEAFF
TGTGCCAGCAGCCCCCGGGCAGGGGGGAGCGACACTGAAGCTTTCTTT
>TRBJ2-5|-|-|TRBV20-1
CSAKDPTGETQYF
TGCAGTGCTAAAGATCCGACAGGAGAGACCCAGTACTTC
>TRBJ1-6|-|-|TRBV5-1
CASSLDRGSLHF
TGCGCCAGCAGCTTGGATCGGGGGTCCCTCCACTTT
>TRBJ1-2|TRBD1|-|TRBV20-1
CSTTSGGSGYTF
TGCAGTACCACCTCAGGGGGCTCTGGCTACACCTTC
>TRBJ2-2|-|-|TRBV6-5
CASSYEAGLNTGELFF
TGTGCCAGCAGTTACGAGGCGGGGTTGAACACCGGGGAGCTGTTTTTT
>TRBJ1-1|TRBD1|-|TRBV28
CASSLKGPGGHREAFF
TGTGCCAGCAGTTTAAAAGGTCCAGGGGGCCATCGGGAAGCTTTCTTT
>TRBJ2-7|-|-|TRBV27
CAGRDRDYEQYF
TGTGCCGGCAGGGATCGGGACTACGAGCAGTACTTC
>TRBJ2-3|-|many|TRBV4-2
CASSPSQDTQYF
TGTGCCAGCAGCCCCTCGCAAGATACGCAGTATTTT
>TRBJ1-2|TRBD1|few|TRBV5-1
CASSLEGARRTNYGYTF
TGCGCCAGCAGCTTGGAGGGGGCCCGCAGGACTAACTATGGCTACACCTTC
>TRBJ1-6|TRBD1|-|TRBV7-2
CASSSGQKRNSPLHF
TGTGCCAGCAGCTCGGGACAGAAACGGAATTCACCCCTCCACTTT
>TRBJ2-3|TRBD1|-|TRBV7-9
CASSDRGPSTDAQYF
TGTGCCAGCAGCGACAGGGGCCCTAGCACAGATGCGCAGTATTTT
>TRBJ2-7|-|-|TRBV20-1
CSASVHQRATWVQYF
TGCAGTGCTAGTGTCCACCAGCGGGCCACCTGGGTGCAGTACTTC
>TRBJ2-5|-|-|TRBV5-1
CASSRWSQETQYF
TGCGCCAGCAGCAGGTGGTCCCAAGAGACCCAGTACTTC
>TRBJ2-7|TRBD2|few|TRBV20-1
CSARALPSGVYNEQYF
TGCAGTGCTAGAGCCCTACCCAGCGGGGTATACAATGAGCAGTACTTC
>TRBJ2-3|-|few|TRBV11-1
CASSHPRDTQSRDTQYF
TGTGCCAGCAGCCATCCTAGGGATACACAGTCACGCGATACGCAGTATTTT
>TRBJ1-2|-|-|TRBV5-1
CASSVALGNYGYTF
TGCGCCAGCAGCGTGGCCTTGGGGAACTATGGCTACACCTTC
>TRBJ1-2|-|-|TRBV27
CASSFARTLSYGYTF
TGTGCCAGCAGTTTTGCCAGAACCTTGAGCTATGGCTACACCTTC
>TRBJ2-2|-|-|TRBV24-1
CATSDLGGPGELFF
TGTGCCACCAGTGATTTAGGGGGGCCCGGGGAGCTGTTTTTT
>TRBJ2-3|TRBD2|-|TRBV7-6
CASSHLAGYPRGFDTQYF
TGTGCCAGCAGCCATCTAGCGGGGTACCCAAGGGGGTTTGATACGCAGTATTTT
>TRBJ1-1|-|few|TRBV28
CASNHQNTEAFF
TGTGCCAGCAACCACCAAAACACTGAAGCTTTCTTT
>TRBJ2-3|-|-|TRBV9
CASSVSGFGADTQYF
TGTGCCAGCAGCGTATCCGGGTTTGGGGCAGATACGCAGTATTTT
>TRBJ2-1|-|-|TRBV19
CAASGGGGEQFF
TGTGCCGCTAGTGGGGGCGGGGGTGAGCAGTTCTTC
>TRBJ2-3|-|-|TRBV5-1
CASSPGEGGFTDTQYF
TGCGCCAGCAGCCCAGGTGAGGGGGGATTCACAGATACGCAGTATTTT
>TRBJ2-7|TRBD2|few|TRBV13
CASRLSGRSYEQYF
TGTGCCAGCAGATTAAGCGGGAGGAGCTACGAGCAGTACTTC
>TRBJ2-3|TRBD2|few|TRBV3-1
CASSQDPTPSGGRADTQYF
TGTGCCAGCAGCCAAGATCCGACCCCTAGCGGGGGGCGAGCAGATACGCAGTATTTT
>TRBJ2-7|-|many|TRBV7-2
CASSLAINYEQYF
TGTGCCAGCAGCTTAGCGATAAACTACGAGCAGTACTTC
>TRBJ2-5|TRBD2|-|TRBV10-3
CAISEGLAGENEQYF
TGTGCCATCAGTGAAGGCCTAGCGGGGGAGAATGAGCAGTACTTC
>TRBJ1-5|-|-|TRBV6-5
CASSYSGAINQPQHF
TGTGCCAGCAGTTACTCAGGCGCCATCAATCAGCCCCAGCATTTT
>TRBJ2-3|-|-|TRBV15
CATSRSGALITDTQYF
TGTGCCACCAGCAGATCGGGAGCACTTATCACAGATACGCAGTATTTT
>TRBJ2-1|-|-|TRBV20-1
CSAPDRTSGDEQFF
TGCAGTGCACCCGACAGGACTTCAGGAGATGAGCAGTTCTTC
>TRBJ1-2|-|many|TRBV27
CASTTVSANYGYTF
TGTGCCAGCACCACCGTATCAGCTAACTATGGCTACACCTTC
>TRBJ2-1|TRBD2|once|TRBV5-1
CASSMDGRSGFF
TGCGCCAGCAGCATGGACGGGAGGAGTGGGTTCTTC
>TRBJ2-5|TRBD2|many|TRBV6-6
CASSLSGGGTQYF
TGTGCCAGCAGTCTAAGCGGGGGTGGGACCCAGTACTTC
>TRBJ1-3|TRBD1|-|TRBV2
CASRPGTGAGNTIYF
TGTGCCAGCAGACCCGGGACAGGGGCTGGAAACACCATATATTTT
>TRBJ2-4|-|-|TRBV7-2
CASSPDRSYSTLAKNIQYF
TGTGCCAGCAGCCCTGACAGGAGCTATTCAACCTTAGCCAAAAACATTCAGTACTTC
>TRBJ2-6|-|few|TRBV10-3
CAISEVLHPSPSGANVLTF
TGTGCCATCAGTGAGGTACTACACCCTAGTCCCTCTGGGGCCAACGTCCTGACTTTC
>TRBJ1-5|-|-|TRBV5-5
CASSRRGLGQPQHF
TGTGCCAGCAGCCGCCGGGGCCTCGGGCAGCCCCAGCATTTT
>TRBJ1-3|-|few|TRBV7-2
CASSLEGRGNTIYF
TGTGCCAGCAGCTTAGAGGGCAGGGGAAACACCATATATTTT
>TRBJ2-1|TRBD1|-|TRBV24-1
CATATGGYNEQFF
TGTGCCACAGCGACAGGGGGCTACAATGAGCAGTTCTTC
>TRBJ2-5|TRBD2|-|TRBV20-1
CSAPTGTSSVAETQYF
TGCAGTGCCCCGACGGGGACTAGTTCGGTTGCGGAGACCCAGTACTTC
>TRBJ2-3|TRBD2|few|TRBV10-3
CAISGTSASTDTQYF
TGTGCCATCAGTGGGACTAGCGCTAGCACAGATACGCAGTATTTT
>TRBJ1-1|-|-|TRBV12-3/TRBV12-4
CASSFGGTMNTEAFF
TGTGCCAGCAGTTTCGGGGGCACAATGAACACTGAAGCTTTCTTT
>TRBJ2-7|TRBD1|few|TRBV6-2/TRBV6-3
CASSLRSGGIGEQYF
TGTGCCAGCAGTTTACGATCAGGGGGAATAGGCGAGCAGTACTTC
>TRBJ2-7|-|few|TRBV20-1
CSARDYDSYEQYF
TGCAGTGCTAGGGACTACGACTCCTACGAGCAGTACTTC
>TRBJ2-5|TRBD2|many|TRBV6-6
CASSYIRTSGTQYF
TGTGCCAGCAGTTACATCCGGACTAGTGGGACCCAGTACTTC
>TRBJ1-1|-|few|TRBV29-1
CSVDGLGNTEAFF
TGCAGCGTTGATGGGCTGGGGAACACTGAAGCTTTCTTT
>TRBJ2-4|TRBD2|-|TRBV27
CASSLSPAGEDIQYF
TGTGCCAGCAGTTTATCCCCAGCGGGGGAGGACATTCAGTACTTC
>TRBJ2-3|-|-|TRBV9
CASLDGSSDTQYF
TGTGCCAGCCTGGACGGCAGTTCAGATACGCAGTATTTT
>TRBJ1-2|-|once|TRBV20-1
CSARGGCTF
TGCAGTGCTAGGGGGGGCTGCACCTTC
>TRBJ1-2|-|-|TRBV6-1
CARDYGYTF
TGTGCCAGGGACTATGGCTACACCTTC
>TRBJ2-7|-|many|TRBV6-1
CASSETVGEQYF
TGTGCCAGCAGTGAAACAGTAGGCGAGCAGTACTTC
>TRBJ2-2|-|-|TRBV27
CASGTRNTGELFF
TGTGCCTCAGGGACGCGAAACACCGGGGAGCTGTTTTTT